This T cell receptor beta chain emerged from a study of post-analysis software for immune sequencing data. With regard to this clonotype: Its target is unknown.

Presence of unique molecular identifiers characterized the TCR beta cDNA libraries. TCRdb called the PCR reads again in MiXCR, with one record for every CDR3 protein. Of 600,000 to 700,000 distinct CDR3 sequences detected, roughly three fifths appear once; the ten largest clones hold over 9%. V shed 8 bases and J shed 5 bases, with 12 bases lying between them. The CDR3 has 13 residues. Overall study findings and caveats: TRBV5-6, TRBV5-1 and TRBV20-1 were among several TRBV segments more frequent in patients than controls.

Sequencing was carried out using blood. This receptor was identified in a girl aged 2 to 9 with multiple sclerosis. The chain joins TRBV12-3 or TRBV12-4 to TRBJ2-2; D is perhaps TRBD1 (6 bases). The CDR3 DNA is TGTGCCAGCTATCCTCAGGGGACCGGGGAGCTGTTTTTT. Protein sequence: CASYPQGTGELFF.